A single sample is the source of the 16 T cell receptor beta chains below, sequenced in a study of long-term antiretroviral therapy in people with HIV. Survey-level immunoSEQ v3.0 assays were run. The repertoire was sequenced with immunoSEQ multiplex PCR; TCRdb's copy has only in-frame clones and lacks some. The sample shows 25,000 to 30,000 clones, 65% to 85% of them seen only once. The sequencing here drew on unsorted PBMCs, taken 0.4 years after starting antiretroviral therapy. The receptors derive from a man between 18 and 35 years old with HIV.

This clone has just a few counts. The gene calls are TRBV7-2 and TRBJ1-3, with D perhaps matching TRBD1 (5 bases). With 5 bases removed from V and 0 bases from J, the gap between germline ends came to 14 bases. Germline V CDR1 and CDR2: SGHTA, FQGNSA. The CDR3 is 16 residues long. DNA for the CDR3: TGTGCCAGCAGCCGTCCTGGGACGCTCTCTGGAAACACCATATATTTT. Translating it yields CASSRPGTLSGNTIYF.

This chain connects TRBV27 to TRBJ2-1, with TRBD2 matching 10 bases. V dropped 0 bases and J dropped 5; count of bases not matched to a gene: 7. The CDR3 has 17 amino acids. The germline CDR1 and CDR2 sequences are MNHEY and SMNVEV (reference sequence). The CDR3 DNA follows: TGTGCCAGCAGTTTATCGGCTAGCGGGAGTAAGCACAATGAGCAGTTCTTC. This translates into CASSLSASGSKHNEQFF.

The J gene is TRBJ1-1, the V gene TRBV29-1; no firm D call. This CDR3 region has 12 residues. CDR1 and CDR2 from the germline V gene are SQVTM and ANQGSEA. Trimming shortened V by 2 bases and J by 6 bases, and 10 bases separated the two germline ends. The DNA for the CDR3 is TGCAGCGTTGAACGGGCTAGCGCTGAAGCTTTCTTT. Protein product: CSVERASAEAFF.

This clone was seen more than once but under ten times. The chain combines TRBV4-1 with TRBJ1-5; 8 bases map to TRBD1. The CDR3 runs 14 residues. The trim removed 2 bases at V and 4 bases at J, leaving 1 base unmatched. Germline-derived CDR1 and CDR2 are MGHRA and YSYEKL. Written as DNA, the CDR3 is TGCGCCAGCAGCCAAACAGGGGGAAATCAGCCCCAGCATTTT. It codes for CASSQTGGNQPQHF.

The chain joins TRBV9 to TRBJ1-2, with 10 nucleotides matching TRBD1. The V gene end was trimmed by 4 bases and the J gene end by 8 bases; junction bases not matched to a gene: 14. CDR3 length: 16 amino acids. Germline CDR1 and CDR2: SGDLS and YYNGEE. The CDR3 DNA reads TGTGCCAGCAGCCCTGGGACAGGGGCGCTCTATGAGGGCTACACCTTC. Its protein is CASSPGTGALYEGYTF.

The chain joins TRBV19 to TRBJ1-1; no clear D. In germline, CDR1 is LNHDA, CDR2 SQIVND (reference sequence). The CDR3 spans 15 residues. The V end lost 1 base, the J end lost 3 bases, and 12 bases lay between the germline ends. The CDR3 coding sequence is TGTGCCAGTAGTATAGGGATTGGAGGGTACACTGAAGCTTTCTTT. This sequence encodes CASSIGIGGYTEAFF.

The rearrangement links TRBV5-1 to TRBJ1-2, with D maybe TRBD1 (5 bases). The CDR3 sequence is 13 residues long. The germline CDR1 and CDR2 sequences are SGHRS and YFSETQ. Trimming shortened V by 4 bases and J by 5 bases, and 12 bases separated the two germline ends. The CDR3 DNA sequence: TGCGCCAGCAGCCTTCGGGACGTTTATGGCTACACCTTC. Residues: CASSLRDVYGYTF.

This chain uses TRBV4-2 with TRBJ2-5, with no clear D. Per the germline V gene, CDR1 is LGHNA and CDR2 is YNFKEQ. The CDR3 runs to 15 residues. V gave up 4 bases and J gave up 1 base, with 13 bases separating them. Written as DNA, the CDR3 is TGTGCCAGCAGCCCCGCACCCGGCACCCAAGAGACCCAGTACTTC. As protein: CASSPAPGTQETQYF.

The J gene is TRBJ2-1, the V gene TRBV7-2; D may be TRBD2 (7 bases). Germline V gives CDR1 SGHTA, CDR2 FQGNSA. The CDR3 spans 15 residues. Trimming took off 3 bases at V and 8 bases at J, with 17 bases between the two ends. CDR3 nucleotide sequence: TGTGCCAGCAGCTTCGGGGGGCGGGAGCTCGATGAGCAGTTCTTC. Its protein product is CASSFGGRELDEQFF.

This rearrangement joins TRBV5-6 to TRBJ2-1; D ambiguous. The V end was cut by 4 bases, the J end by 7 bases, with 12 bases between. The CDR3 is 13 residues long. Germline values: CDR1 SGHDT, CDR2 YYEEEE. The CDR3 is CASSAASKNEQFF. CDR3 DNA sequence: TGTGCCAGCAGCGCGGCCTCAAAAAATGAGCAGTTCTTC.

The CDR3 loop reads CATSAGAGEGNQPQHF. CDR3 sequence (DNA): TGTGCCACCAGCGCGGGGGCGGGGGAAGGCAATCAGCCCCAGCATTTT. V and J are TRBV15 and TRBJ1-5, with a tentative D call TRBD1 (6 bases). Trimming removed 5 bases at V and 2 bases at J, with 16 bases between. Germline CDR1 is LNHNV and CDR2 is YYDKDF (reference sequence). This CDR3 region has 16 residues. Full variable domain (rest looked up from reference TRBV15 and TRBJ1-5): DAMVIQNPRYQVTQFGKPVTLSCSQTLNHNVMYWYQQKSSQAPKLLFHYYDKDFNNEADTPDNFQSRRPNTSFCFLDIRSPGLGDTAMYLCATSAGAGEGNQPQHFGDGTRLSIL.

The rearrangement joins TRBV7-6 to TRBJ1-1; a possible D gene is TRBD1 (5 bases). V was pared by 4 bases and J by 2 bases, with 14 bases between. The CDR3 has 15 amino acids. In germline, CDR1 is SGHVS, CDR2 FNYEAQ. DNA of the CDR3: TGTGCCAGCAGCTCCGGTCCAGGGACCAACACTGAAGCTTTCTTT. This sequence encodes CASSSGPGTNTEAFF.

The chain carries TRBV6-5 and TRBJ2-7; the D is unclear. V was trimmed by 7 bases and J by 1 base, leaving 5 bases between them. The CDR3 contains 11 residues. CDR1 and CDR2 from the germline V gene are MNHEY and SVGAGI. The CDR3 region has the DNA TGTGCCAGCACTATGTCCTACGAGCAGTACTTC. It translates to CASTMSYEQYF.

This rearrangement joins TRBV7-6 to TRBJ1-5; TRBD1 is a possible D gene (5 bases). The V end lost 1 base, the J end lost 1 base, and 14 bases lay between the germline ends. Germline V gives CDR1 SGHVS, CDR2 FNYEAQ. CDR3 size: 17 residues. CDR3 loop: CASSLVGPGKSNQPQHF. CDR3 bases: TGTGCCAGCAGCTTAGTGGGGCCCGGGAAGAGCAATCAGCCCCAGCATTTT.

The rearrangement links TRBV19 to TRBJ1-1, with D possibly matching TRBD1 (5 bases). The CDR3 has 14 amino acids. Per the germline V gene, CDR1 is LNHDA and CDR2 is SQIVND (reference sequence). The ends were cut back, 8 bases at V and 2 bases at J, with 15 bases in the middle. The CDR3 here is CASATGRPNTEAFF. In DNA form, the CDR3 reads TGTGCCAGTGCCACGGGGCGGCCCAACACTGAAGCTTTCTTT. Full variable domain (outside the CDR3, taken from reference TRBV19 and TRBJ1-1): DGGITQSPKYLFRKEGQNVTLSCEQNLNHDAMYWYRQDPGQGLRLIYYSQIVNDFQKGDIAEGYSVSREKKESFPLTVTSAQKNPTAFYLCASATGRPNTEAFFGQGTRLTVV.

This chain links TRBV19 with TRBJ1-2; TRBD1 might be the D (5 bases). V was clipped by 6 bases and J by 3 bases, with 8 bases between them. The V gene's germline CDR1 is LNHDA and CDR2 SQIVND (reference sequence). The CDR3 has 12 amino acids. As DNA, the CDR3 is TGTGCCAGTAGGGGGGTGGACTATGGCTACACCTTC. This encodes CASRGVDYGYTF.